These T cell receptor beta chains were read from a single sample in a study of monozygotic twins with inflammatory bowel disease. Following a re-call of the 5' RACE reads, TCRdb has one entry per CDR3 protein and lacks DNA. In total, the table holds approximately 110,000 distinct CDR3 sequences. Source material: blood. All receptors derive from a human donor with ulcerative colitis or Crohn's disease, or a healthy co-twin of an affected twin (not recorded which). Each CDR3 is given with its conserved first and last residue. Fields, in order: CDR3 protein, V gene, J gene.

CDR3aa: CASSFRQGTYEQYF; v_gene: TRBV7-2; j_gene: TRBJ2-7
CDR3aa: CASRRWGKDTEAFF; v_gene: TRBV6-1; j_gene: TRBJ1-1
CDR3aa: CASSDTDRGHNQPQHF; v_gene: TRBV6-4; j_gene: TRBJ1-5
CDR3aa: CASSLEAGSYNEQFF; v_gene: TRBV11-2; j_gene: TRBJ2-1
CDR3aa: CASSLLAGGSGEQFF; v_gene: TRBV12-3/TRBV12-4; j_gene: TRBJ2-1
CDR3aa: CASSLDRELNTEAFF; v_gene: TRBV4-3; j_gene: TRBJ1-1
CDR3aa: CASSPRTPGLNEKLFF; v_gene: TRBV5-1; j_gene: TRBJ1-4
CDR3aa: CASSYSLRDSYEQYF; v_gene: TRBV6-5; j_gene: TRBJ2-7
CDR3aa: CASSLAEGHLNSPLHF; v_gene: TRBV5-6; j_gene: TRBJ1-6
CDR3aa: CSAPGLSNSPLHF; v_gene: TRBV20-1; j_gene: TRBJ1-6
CDR3aa: CASSVTGDNTGELFF; v_gene: TRBV2; j_gene: TRBJ2-2
CDR3aa: CASRLGGVEKLFF; v_gene: TRBV6-5; j_gene: TRBJ1-4
CDR3aa: CASSLDGGETQYF; v_gene: TRBV5-4; j_gene: TRBJ2-5
CDR3aa: CASSRMGGPSDTQYF; v_gene: TRBV7-2; j_gene: TRBJ2-3
CDR3aa: CASRAGMGETQYF; v_gene: TRBV5-6; j_gene: TRBJ2-5
CDR3aa: CSARPGLAGPPDEQYF; v_gene: TRBV20-1; j_gene: TRBJ2-7
CDR3aa: CASTGGGGISYEQYF; v_gene: TRBV2; j_gene: TRBJ2-7
CDR3aa: CASSPIGGGNYGYTF; v_gene: TRBV4-1; j_gene: TRBJ1-2
CDR3aa: CASSLRTEFFSPLHF; v_gene: TRBV18; j_gene: TRBJ1-6
CDR3aa: CASSPSREGSNTGELFF; v_gene: TRBV6-4; j_gene: TRBJ2-2
CDR3aa: CASRDRGIGTDTQYF; v_gene: TRBV19; j_gene: TRBJ2-3
CDR3aa: CASGLVAQGPNTEAFF; v_gene: TRBV12-5; j_gene: TRBJ1-1
CDR3aa: CSVEEWGSYYGYTF; v_gene: TRBV29-1; j_gene: TRBJ1-2
CDR3aa: CSARGGSGLTQTSTDTQYF; v_gene: TRBV20-1; j_gene: TRBJ2-3
CDR3aa: CASSQDPVTGELFF; v_gene: TRBV4-3; j_gene: TRBJ2-2
CDR3aa: CASSFQGQGYEQYF; v_gene: TRBV5-1; j_gene: TRBJ2-7
CDR3aa: CASSLGTRQDTQYF; v_gene: TRBV7-6; j_gene: TRBJ2-3
CDR3aa: CASSIDSSGELFF; v_gene: TRBV5-1; j_gene: TRBJ2-2
CDR3aa: CSAEGTGTYEQYF; v_gene: TRBV29-1; j_gene: TRBJ2-7
CDR3aa: CASSLGRSYEQYF; v_gene: TRBV5-6; j_gene: TRBJ2-7
CDR3aa: CSANHVGGRTYGYTF; v_gene: TRBV20-1; j_gene: TRBJ1-2
CDR3aa: CASSTDSPTNEKLFF; v_gene: TRBV7-2; j_gene: TRBJ1-4
CDR3aa: CASSLALGVKNEKLFF; v_gene: TRBV7-9; j_gene: TRBJ1-4
CDR3aa: CASSQTSGADTQYF; v_gene: TRBV13; j_gene: TRBJ2-3
CDR3aa: CASRTGTYGYTF; v_gene: TRBV21-1; j_gene: TRBJ1-2
CDR3aa: CASSHPGEPRNYGYTF; v_gene: TRBV4-2; j_gene: TRBJ1-2
CDR3aa: CASSYSSGQPQHF; v_gene: TRBV6-5; j_gene: TRBJ1-5
CDR3aa: CASSLGDPYEQYF; v_gene: TRBV7-6; j_gene: TRBJ2-7
CDR3aa: CASSLTGAHQPQHF; v_gene: TRBV12-3/TRBV12-4; j_gene: TRBJ1-5
CDR3aa: CSVWPGQGAGAFF; v_gene: TRBV29-1; j_gene: TRBJ1-1
CDR3aa: CATTQAPRGTEAFF; v_gene: TRBV5-1; j_gene: TRBJ1-1
CDR3aa: CASSLGSQGLETQYF; v_gene: TRBV7-9; j_gene: TRBJ2-5
CDR3aa: CASSEPGTGDGYTF; v_gene: TRBV25-1; j_gene: TRBJ1-2
CDR3aa: CSAPTSGERDTQYF; v_gene: TRBV20-1; j_gene: TRBJ2-3
CDR3aa: CASSLEWGRRTEAFF; v_gene: TRBV7-2; j_gene: TRBJ1-1
CDR3aa: CASSLDSNSGNTIYF; v_gene: TRBV6-1; j_gene: TRBJ1-3
CDR3aa: CASSSGGAYEQYF; v_gene: TRBV5-6; j_gene: TRBJ2-7
CDR3aa: CASSLAGRNTGELIF; v_gene: TRBV5-1; j_gene: TRBJ2-2
CDR3aa: CASSSGQGLLNTEAFF; v_gene: TRBV7-2; j_gene: TRBJ1-1
CDR3aa: CASSPGTGVYQPQHF; v_gene: TRBV7-9; j_gene: TRBJ1-5
CDR3aa: CASTFAAGPTDTQYF; v_gene: TRBV7-2; j_gene: TRBJ2-3
CDR3aa: CASSPSGTGGAHEQYF; v_gene: TRBV12-3/TRBV12-4; j_gene: TRBJ2-7
CDR3aa: CASSLSPGQQETQYF; v_gene: TRBV7-3; j_gene: TRBJ2-5
CDR3aa: CSARASWSRMFRTDTQYF; v_gene: TRBV20-1; j_gene: TRBJ2-3
CDR3aa: CASSLGGGSLSYEQYF; v_gene: TRBV11-2; j_gene: TRBJ2-7
CDR3aa: CASSYFGEQGETQYF; v_gene: TRBV6-5; j_gene: TRBJ2-5